This T cell receptor (beta chain) is drawn from a study of blood T cell repertoires in COVID-19. Sequenced by immunoSEQ multiplex PCR; TCRdb stores in-frame clones only, minus some. The table records about 200,000 clones, about 80% of them present only once. This receptor was obtained from a man aged 35 to 55 who had recovered from COVID-19. Sequenced sample: PBMCs or T cells enriched from blood (not recorded which).

CDR3 nucleotide sequence: TGTGCCTGGAGTGTATTTCGGGACACCCGCCCGTACGATGGCTACACCTTC. This encodes CAWSVFRDTRPYDGYTF. This chain links TRBV30 with TRBJ1-2; weak D call: TRBD1 (6 bases). CDR3 length: 17 amino acids. The germline V gene has CDR1 GTSNPN and CDR2 SVGIG (reference sequence). Trimming took 0 bases from V and 6 from J, leaving 23 bases between them.